The source of this T cell receptor (beta chain) is a study of cytomegalovirus exposure and HLA in healthy donors. Donors sampled were nominally healthy, though unrecorded immune exposures were likely. The CDR3 sequence is 14 residues long. The junction had 3 bases not matched to a gene; V was cut back by 3 bases and J by 2 bases. Germline V gives CDR1 PRHDT, CDR2 FYEKMQ (reference sequence). PCR primers comprised 60 Vbeta and 13 Jbeta primers. The assay was immunoSEQ multiplex PCR, and TCRdb's table has in-frame clones only and misses some. Here the sample spans over 150,000 clones, over 70% being singletons.

This clonotype originated in a man younger than 45 in good health and CMV-seronegative. The sample taken for sequencing was PBMCs. The rearrangement joins TRBV13 to TRBJ2-7, with 8 bases matching TRBD1. The DNA for the CDR3 is TGTGCCAGCAGCTTCGGACAGGGACCCTACGAGCAGTACTTC. Its protein product is CASSFGQGPYEQYF.